This T cell receptor beta chain was documented in a study of blood T cell repertoires in COVID-19. Study background: The United States, Italy and Spain supplied acute and convalescent COVID-19 samples. PBMCs, B-cell-depleted T cells, or T cells were the source of the cDNA or gDNA that made up the material.

The study recruited people aged roughly 18 to 100 years across roughly 25 US areas. As processed by the authors: Reference gene primer amplification in the assay estimated nucleated cell counts. Profiling relied on immunoSEQ multiplex PCR, and the TCRdb table lists in-frame clones only, not all of them. V and J calls and clone size come straight from that table; D and trimming were deduced from the DNA. The data show around 310,000 clones, roughly 90% seen once. Notes on this clone: The same CDR3 arises from other DNA sequences in this sample as well.

Germline values: CDR1 ENHRY, CDR2 SYGVKD. The CDR3 totals 15 residues. Trimming removed 3 bases from V and 8 bases from J; junction bases left unmatched: 7. The chain uses TRBV10-3 and TRBJ1-2; 12 bases fit TRBD1. This receptor was obtained from a woman younger than 45 who had recovered from COVID-19. The sequencing input was PBMCs or T cells enriched from blood (not recorded which). The CDR3 is CAISEGTGGSYGYTF. In nucleotides, the CDR3 is TGTGCCATCAGTGAAGGGACAGGGGGCAGTTACGGCTACACCTTC.